This T cell receptor beta chain was documented in a study of blood T cells in healthy people across ages. Samples each yielded at least 6 micrograms of total RNA. Together with a sample-barcoded 5' primer, a J-beta primer mix was included in a second PCR lasting about 6 to 11 cycles. TCRdb re-analysed the 5' RACE reads in MiXCR, keeping a single row per CDR3 protein. The table has hundreds of thousands of distinct CDR3 sequences, 60% to 80% seen once. The V and J ends lost 1 base and 2 bases respectively, with 8 bases between them. The CDR3 is made up of 13 amino acids. Germline V gives CDR1 DFQATT, CDR2 SNEGSKA (reference sequence).

The rearrangement uses TRBV20-1 and TRBJ1-2, with a possible D match to TRBD1 (5 bases). Sequenced: blood. This clonotype was obtained from a man aged 25-40 years in good health. The DNA for the CDR3 is TGCAGTGCTAGAGTTCCAGGGAACTATGGCTACACCTTC. It specifies CSARVPGNYGYTF.